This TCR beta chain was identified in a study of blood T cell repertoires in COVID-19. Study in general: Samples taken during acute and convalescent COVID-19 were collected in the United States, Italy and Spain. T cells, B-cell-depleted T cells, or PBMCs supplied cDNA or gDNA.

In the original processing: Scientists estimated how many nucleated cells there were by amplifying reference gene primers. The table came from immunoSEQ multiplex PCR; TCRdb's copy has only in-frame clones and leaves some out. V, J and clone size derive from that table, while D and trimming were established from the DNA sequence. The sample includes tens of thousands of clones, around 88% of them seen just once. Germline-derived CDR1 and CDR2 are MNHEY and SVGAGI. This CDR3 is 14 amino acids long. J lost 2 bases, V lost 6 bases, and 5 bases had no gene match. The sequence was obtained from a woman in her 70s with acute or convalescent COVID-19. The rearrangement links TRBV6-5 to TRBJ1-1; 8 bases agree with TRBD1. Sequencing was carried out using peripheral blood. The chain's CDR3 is CASRMGQANTEAFF. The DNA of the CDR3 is TGTGCCAGCAGGATGGGACAGGCCAACACTGAAGCTTTCTTT.